This T cell receptor beta chain was sequenced in a study of T cell responses to AZD1222 COVID-19 vaccine. The study's findings and limits: The breadth and depth of Spike-specific TCRs increased once two AZD1222 doses had been given.

Sequencing used immunoSEQ multiplex PCR; TCRdb keeps in-frame clones, though not all of them. The table has approximately 140,000 clones, around nine tenths seen once; the top ten hold approximately 3%. Comments on this clone: What it recognizes is unknown.

The CDR3 runs 15 residues. Trimming stripped 6 bases from V and 0 bases from J, with 13 bases between. From germline, CDR1 is LNHNV and CDR2 YYDKDF (reference sequence). The specimen was peripheral blood, collected on day 0 of MenACWY control vaccination. This chain links TRBV15 with TRBJ2-3; the D gene is possibly TRBD2 (7 bases). The receptor comes from an adult in good health. As DNA, the CDR3 is TGTGCCACCAGGGGCGGGGGCGGGAGCACAGATACGCAGTATTTT. It translates to CATRGGGGSTDTQYF.